This TCR beta chain was recovered during a study of CD8+ T cells in alopecia areata. Background on the study: Patients took tofacitinib for 6 to 18 months, followed by 6 drug-free months. Findings and limits, study-wide: Scalp specimens additionally yield sequences from normal skin's resident alphabeta T cells.

The CDR3 runs 17 residues. Trimming removed 0 bases from V and 4 bases from J, with 17 bases in between. CDR1 is SGHDT and CDR2 is YYEEEE in the germline V gene. Extraction of RNA preceded its reverse transcription into cDNA, which served as the sequencing template. Using immunoSEQ multiplex PCR, the repertoire was profiled, and TCRdb retains in-frame clones only, with some absent. The sample has hundreds of thousands of clones; 50% to 60% are singletons. In regard to this clone: Its cognate antigen is unknown.

Peripheral blood samples and lesional scalp punch biopsies were obtained from alopecia areata patients. The researchers isolated CD4+ and CD8+ T cells from PBMCs by sorting. The clonotype comes from a human donor with alopecia areata. The chain uses TRBV5-6 and TRBJ2-4; D perhaps matches TRBD2 (6 bases). The sequences come from CD4+ T cells sorted from blood, collected at week 0. The CDR3 DNA follows: TGTGCCAGCAGCTTGGCCGGGACGGGGGTCAGGAAAAACATTCAGTACTTC. It yields the protein CASSLAGTGVRKNIQYF.